This TCR beta chain was captured in a study of blood T cell repertoires in COVID-19. Across the study: Acute and convalescent COVID-19 specimens originated in the United States, Italy and Spain. PBMCs, B-cell-depleted T cells, or T cells were the source of the cDNA or gDNA that made up the material.

Participants' own reports of clinical history determined their cohort assignment. The recovered donors of Cohort 3 showed two negative PCRs, clearance, or symptom resolution. This table comes from immunoSEQ multiplex PCR, and its TCRdb copy is limited to in-frame clones, with some not included. This table has roughly 250,000 clones, 75% to 90% appearing once. Trimming left V 5 bases short and J 5 bases short, with 10 bases between. The CDR3 has 13 residues. Germline V CDR1 and CDR2: SNHLY, FYNNEI. This clone was seen only a few times. The sample comprised PBMCs or T cells enriched from blood (not recorded which). J is TRBJ1-5 and V is TRBV2, with D possibly matching TRBD1 (5 bases). The TCR sequence derives from a woman between 45 and 65 years old who had recovered from COVID-19. The CDR3 here is CASSSGRYQPQHF. In nucleotides, the CDR3 is TGTGCCAGCAGTTCAGGGAGGTATCAGCCCCAGCATTTT.